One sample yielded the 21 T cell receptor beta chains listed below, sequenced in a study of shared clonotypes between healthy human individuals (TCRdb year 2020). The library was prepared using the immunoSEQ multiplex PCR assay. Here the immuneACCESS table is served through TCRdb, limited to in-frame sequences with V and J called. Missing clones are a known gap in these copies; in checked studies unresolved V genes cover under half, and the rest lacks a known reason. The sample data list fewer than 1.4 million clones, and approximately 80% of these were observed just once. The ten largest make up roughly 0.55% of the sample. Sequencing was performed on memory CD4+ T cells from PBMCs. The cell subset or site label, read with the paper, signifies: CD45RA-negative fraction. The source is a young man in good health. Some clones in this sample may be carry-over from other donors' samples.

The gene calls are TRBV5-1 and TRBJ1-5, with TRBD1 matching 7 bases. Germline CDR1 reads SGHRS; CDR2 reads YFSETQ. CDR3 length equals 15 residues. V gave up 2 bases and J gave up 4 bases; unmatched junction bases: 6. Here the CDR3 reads CASSFGTADNQPQHF. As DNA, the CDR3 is TGCGCCAGCAGCTTCGGGACAGCAGATAATCAGCCCCAGCATTTT.

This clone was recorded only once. CDR3 loop: CASSGGAVGGVDRSQAQHF. The DNA for the CDR3 is TGTGCCAGCAGTGGTGGCGCCGTGGGTGGGGTCGACAGGTCACAGGCCCAGCATTTT. The V call is TRBV6-1, the J call TRBJ1-5, with TRBD1 as a possible D gene (6 bases). The germline V and J ends were trimmed by 4 bases and 11 bases, with 33 bases remaining between them. CDR1 and CDR2 from the germline V gene are MNHNS and SASEGT. This CDR3 region has 19 residues.

The CDR3 DNA is TGTGCCAGCAGCCGGACAGGGGAGGGATATGGCTACACCTTC. Translating it yields CASSRTGEGYGYTF. The chain joins TRBV4-2 to TRBJ1-2; 9 nucleotides agree with TRBD1. The CDR3 spans 14 residues. Germline-derived CDR1 and CDR2 are LGHNA and YNFKEQ. Unmatched junction bases numbered 5, after V lost 4 bases and J lost 5 bases.

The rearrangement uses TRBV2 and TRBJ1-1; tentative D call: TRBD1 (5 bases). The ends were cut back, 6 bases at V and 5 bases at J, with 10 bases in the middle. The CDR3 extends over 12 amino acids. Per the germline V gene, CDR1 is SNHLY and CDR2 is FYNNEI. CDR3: CASRREGTEAFF. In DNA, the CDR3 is TGTGCCAGCAGGAGGGAGGGGACTGAAGCTTTCTTT.

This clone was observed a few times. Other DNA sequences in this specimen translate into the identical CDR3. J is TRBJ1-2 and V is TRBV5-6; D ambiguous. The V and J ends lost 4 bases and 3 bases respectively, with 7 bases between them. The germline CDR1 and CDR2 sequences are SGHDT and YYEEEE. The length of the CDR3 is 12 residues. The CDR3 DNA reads TGTGCCAGCAGCCCAGGCGACTATGGCTACACCTTC. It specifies CASSPGDYGYTF. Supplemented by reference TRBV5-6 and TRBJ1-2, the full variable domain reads DAGVTQSPTHLIKTRGQQVTLRCSPKSGHDTVSWYQQALGQGPQFIFQYYEEEERQRGNFPDRFSGHQFPNYSSELNVNALLLGDSALYLCASSPGDYGYTFGSGTRLTVV.

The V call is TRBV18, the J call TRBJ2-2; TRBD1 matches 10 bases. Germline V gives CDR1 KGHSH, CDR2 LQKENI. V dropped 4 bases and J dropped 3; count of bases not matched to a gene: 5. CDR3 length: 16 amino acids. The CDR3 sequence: CASSRGQGDYTGELFF. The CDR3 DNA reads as TGTGCCAGCTCACGAGGACAGGGGGATTACACCGGGGAGCTGTTTTTT.

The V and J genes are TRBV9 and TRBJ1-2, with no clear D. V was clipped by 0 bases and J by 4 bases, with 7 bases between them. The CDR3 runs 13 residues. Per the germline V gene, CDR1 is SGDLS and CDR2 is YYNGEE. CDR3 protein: CASSVVQIYGYTF. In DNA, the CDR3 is TGTGCCAGCAGCGTAGTTCAGATCTATGGCTACACCTTC.

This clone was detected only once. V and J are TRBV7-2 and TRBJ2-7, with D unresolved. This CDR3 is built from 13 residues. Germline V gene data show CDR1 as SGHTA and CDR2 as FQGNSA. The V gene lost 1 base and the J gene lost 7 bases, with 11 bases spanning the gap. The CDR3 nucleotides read TGTGCCAGCAGCTTAGTAGCTTCGGGTGAGCAGTACTTC. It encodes CASSLVASGEQYF. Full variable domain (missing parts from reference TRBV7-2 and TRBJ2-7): GAGVSQSPSNKVTEKGKDVELRCDPISGHTALYWYRQSLGQGLEFLIYFQGNSAPDKSGLPSDRFSAERTGGSVSTLTIQRTQQEDSAVYLCASSLVASGEQYFGPGTRLTVT.

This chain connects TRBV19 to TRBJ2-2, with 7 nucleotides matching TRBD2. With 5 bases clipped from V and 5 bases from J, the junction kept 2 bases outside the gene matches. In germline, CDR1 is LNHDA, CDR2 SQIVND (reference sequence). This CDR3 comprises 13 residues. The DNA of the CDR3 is TGTGCCAGTAGTCGACTAGCAACCGGGGAGCTGTTTTTT. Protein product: CASSRLATGELFF.

The CDR3 is CSASWGREQYF. The CDR3 bases are TGCAGTGCTAGCTGGGGTAGAGAGCAGTACTTC. This sequence joins TRBV20-1 and TRBJ2-7; no clear D gene. CDR3 length: 11 residues. The germline V and J ends were trimmed by 3 bases and 7 bases, with 10 bases remaining between them. Per germline, CDR1 DFQATT and CDR2 SNEGSKA (reference sequence).

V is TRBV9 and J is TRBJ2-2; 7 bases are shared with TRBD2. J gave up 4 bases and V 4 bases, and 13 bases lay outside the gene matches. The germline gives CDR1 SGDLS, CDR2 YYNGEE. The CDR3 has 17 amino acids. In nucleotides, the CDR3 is TGTGCCAGCAGCCCCTTAAATGCGGGAGCGGTCACCGGGGAGCTGTTTTTT. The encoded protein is CASSPLNAGAVTGELFF.

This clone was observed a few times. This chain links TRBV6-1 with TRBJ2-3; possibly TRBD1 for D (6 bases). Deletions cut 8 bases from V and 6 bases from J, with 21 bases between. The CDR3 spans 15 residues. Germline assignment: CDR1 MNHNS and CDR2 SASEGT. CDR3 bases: TGTGCCAGCGGGGGAGAATACACACAGGGTGATACGCAGTATTTT. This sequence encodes CASGGEYTQGDTQYF.

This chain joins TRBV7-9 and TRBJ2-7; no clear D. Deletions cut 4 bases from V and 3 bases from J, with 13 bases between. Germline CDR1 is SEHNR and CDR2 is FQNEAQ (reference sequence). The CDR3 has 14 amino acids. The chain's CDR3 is CASSYWSKSYEQYF. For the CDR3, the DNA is TGTGCCAGCAGCTATTGGAGTAAGAGCTACGAGCAGTACTTC.

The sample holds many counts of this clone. The CDR3 loop reads CATSTTTALTDTQYF. CDR3 DNA sequence: TGTGCCACCAGCACCACCACGGCTCTCACAGATACGCAGTATTTT. This sequence joins TRBV15 and TRBJ2-3; D is unclear. The CDR3 totals 15 residues. Germline V gives CDR1 LNHNV, CDR2 YYDKDF (reference sequence). V was pared by 4 bases and J by 2 bases, with 13 bases between.

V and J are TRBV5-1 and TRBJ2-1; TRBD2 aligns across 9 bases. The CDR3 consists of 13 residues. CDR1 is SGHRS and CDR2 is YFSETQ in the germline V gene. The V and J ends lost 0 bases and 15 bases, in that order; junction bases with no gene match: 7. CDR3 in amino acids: CASSLAVAGVLFF. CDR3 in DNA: TGCGCCAGCAGCTTGGCAGTAGCGGGAGTCCTGTTCTTC.

This CDR3 is CASSRDRDQPQHF. CDR3 sequence (DNA): TGTGCCAGCAGCAGGGACCGGGATCAGCCCCAGCATTTT. This chain links TRBV9 with TRBJ1-5; maybe TRBD1 (5 bases). CDR1 SGDLS and CDR2 YYNGEE come from the germline V gene. The CDR3 sequence is 13 residues long. V gave up 4 bases and J gave up 5 bases, with 10 bases separating them.

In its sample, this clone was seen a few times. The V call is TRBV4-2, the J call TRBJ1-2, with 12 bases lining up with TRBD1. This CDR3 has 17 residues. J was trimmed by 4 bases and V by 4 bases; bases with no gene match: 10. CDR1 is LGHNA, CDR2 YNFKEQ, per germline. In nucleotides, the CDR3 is TGTGCCAGCAGCCTCCGAACTCCGGGACAGGGGGCCTATGGCTACACCTTC. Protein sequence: CASSLRTPGQGAYGYTF.

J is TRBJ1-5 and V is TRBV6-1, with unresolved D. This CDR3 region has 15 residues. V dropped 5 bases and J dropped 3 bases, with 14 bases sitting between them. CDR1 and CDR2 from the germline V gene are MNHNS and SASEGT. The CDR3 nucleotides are TGTGCCAGCAGTTGGGGAGGGCAAATCAATCAGCCCCAGCATTTT. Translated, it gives CASSWGGQINQPQHF.

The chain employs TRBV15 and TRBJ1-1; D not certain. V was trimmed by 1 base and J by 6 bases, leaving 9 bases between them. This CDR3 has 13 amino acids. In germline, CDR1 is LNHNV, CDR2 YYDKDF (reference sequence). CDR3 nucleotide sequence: TGTGCCACCAGCAGAGGGTCTAACGCTGAAGCTTTCTTT. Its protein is CATSRGSNAEAFF.

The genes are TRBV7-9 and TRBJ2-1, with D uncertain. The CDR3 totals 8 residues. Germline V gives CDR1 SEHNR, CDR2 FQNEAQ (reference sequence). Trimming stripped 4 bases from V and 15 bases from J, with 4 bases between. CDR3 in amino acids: CASSSGFF. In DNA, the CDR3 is TGTGCCAGCAGCTCCGGGTTCTTC.

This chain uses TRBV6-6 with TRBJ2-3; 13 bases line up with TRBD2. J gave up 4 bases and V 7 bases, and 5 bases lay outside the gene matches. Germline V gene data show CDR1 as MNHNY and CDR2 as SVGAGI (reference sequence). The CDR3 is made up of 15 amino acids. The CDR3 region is CASTETSGRADTQYF. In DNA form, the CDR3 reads TGTGCCAGCACCGAAACTAGCGGGAGGGCAGATACGCAGTATTTT.